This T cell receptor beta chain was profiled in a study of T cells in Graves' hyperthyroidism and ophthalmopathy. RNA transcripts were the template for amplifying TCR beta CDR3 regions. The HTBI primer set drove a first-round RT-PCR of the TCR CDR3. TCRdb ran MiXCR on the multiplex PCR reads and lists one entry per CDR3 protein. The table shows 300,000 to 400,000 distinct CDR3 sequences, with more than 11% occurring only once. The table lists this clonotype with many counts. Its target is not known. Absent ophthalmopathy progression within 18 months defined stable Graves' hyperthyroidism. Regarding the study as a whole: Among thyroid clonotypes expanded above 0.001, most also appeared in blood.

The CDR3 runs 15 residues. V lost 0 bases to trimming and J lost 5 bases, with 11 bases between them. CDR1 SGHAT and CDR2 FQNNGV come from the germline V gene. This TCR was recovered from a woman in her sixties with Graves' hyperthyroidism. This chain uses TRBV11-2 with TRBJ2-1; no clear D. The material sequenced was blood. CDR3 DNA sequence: TGTGCCAGCAGCTTAGACTCGCGGAGCAACAATGAGCAGTTCTTC. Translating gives CASSLDSRSNNEQFF.